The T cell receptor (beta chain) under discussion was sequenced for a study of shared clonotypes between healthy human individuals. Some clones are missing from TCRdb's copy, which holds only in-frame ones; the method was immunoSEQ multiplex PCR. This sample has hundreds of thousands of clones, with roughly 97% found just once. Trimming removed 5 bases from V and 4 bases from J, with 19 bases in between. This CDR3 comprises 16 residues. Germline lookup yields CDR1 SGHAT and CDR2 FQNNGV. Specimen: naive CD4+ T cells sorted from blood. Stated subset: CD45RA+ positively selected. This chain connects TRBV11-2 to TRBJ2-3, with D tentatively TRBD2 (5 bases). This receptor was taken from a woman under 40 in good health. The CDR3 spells CASSNGRGSSPDTQYF. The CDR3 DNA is TGTGCCAGCAGCAACGGGCGAGGGAGTAGTCCAGATACGCAGTATTTT.